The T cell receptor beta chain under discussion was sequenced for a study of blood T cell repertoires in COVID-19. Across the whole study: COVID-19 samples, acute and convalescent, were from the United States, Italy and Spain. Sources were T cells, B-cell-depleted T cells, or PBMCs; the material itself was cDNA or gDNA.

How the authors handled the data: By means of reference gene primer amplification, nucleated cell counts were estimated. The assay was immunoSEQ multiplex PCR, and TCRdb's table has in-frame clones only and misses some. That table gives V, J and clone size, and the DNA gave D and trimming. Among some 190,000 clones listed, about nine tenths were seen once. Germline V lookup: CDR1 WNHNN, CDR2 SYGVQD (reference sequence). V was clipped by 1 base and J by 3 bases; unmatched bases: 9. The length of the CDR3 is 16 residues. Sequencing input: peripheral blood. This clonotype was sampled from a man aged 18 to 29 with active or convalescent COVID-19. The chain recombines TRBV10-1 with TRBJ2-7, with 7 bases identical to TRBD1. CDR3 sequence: CASSEFLVTGRYEQYF. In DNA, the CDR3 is TGCGCCAGCAGTGAGTTTCTTGTGACAGGGCGCTACGAGCAGTACTTC.